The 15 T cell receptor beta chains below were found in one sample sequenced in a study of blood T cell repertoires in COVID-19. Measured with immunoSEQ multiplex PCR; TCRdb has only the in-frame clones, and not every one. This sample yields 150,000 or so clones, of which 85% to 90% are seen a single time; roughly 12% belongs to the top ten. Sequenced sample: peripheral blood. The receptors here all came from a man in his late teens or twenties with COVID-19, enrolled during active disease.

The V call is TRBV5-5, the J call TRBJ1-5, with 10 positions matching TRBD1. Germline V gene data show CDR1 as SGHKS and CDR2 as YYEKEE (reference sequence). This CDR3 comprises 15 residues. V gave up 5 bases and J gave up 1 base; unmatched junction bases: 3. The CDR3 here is CASRSTGGSNQPQHF. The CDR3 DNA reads TGTGCCAGCAGATCGACAGGGGGCAGCAATCAGCCCCAGCATTTT.

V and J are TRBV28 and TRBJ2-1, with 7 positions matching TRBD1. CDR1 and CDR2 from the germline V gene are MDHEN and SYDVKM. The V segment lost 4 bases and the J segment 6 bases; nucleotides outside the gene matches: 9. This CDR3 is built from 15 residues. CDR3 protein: CASSSGQLLSNEQFF. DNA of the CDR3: TGTGCCAGCAGTTCGGGACAGCTGTTAAGCAATGAGCAGTTCTTC.

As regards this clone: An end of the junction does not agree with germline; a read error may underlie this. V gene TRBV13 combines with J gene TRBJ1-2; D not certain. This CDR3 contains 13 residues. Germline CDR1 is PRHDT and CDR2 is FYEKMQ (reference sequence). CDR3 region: CASSLGRNYGYTF. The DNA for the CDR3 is TGTGCCAGCAGCCTAGGACGGAACTATGGCTACACCTTC.

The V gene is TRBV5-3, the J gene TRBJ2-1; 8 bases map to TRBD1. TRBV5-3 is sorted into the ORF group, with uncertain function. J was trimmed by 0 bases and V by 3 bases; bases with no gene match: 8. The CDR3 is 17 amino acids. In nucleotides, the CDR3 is TGTGCCAGAAGCTGCTCGGCGGACAGGGTCTCCTACAATGAGCAGTTCTTC. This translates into CARSCSADRVSYNEQFF.

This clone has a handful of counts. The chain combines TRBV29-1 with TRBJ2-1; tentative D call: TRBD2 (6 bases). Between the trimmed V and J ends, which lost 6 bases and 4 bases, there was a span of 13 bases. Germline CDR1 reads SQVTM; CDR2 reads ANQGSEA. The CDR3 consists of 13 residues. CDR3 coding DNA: TGCAGCGTGGGACCCGGGAGTTACAATGAGCAGTTCTTC. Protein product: CSVGPGSYNEQFF.

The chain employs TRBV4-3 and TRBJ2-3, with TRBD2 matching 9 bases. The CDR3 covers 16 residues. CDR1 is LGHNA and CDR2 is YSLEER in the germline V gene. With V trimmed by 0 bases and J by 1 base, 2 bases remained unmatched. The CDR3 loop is CASSQDLAGGTDTQYF. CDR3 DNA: TGCGCCAGCAGCCAAGATTTAGCGGGAGGCACAGATACGCAGTATTTT.

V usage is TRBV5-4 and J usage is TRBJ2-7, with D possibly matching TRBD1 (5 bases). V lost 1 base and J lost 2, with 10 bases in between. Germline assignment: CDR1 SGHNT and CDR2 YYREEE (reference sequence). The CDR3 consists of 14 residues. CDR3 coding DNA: TGTGCCAGCAGCTTGCGTGGCAGGGCCTACGAGCAGTACTTC. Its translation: CASSLRGRAYEQYF.

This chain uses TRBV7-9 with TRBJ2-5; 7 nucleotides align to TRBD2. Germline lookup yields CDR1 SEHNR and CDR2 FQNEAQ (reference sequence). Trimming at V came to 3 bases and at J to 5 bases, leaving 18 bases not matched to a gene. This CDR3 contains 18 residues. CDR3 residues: CASSFAVGLQRDEETQYF. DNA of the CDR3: TGTGCCAGCAGCTTCGCTGTAGGGCTTCAGCGGGACGAGGAGACCCAGTACTTC.

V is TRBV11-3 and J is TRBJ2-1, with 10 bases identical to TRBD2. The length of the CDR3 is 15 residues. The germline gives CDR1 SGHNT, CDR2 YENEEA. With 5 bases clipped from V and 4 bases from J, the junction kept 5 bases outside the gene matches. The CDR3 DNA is TGTGCCAGCAGCCACAGCGGGAGGGAGTACAATGAGCAGTTCTTC. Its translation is CASSHSGREYNEQFF.

CDR3 DNA: TGTGCCAGTAGTATCGTGACAGGGGGATTTAGTGCAGATACGCAGTATTTT. Translation: CASSIVTGGFSADTQYF. This chain joins TRBV19 and TRBJ2-3; 9 bases are shared with TRBD1. The germline CDR1 and CDR2 sequences are LNHDA and SQIVND (reference sequence). This CDR3 comprises 17 residues. The J segment lost 4 bases and the V segment lost 3 bases, leaving 11 bases of the junction unmatched.

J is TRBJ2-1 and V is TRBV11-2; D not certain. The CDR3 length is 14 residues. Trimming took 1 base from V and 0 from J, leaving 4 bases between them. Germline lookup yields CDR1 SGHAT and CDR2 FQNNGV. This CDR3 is CASSLAGSYNEQFF. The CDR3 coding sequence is TGTGCCAGCAGCTTAGCGGGCTCCTACAATGAGCAGTTCTTC. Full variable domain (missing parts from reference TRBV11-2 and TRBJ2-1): EAGVAQSPRYKIIEKRQSVAFWCNPISGHATLYWYQQILGQGPKLLIQFQNNGVVDDSQLPKDRFSAERLKGVDSTLKIQPAKLEDSAVYLCASSLAGSYNEQFFGPGTRLTVL.

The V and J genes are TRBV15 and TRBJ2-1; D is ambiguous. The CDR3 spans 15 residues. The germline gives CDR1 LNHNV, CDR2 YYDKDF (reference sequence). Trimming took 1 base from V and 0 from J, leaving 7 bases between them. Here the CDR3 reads CATSRVSRSYNEQFF. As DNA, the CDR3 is TGTGCCACCAGCAGAGTTAGCCGCTCCTACAATGAGCAGTTCTTC.

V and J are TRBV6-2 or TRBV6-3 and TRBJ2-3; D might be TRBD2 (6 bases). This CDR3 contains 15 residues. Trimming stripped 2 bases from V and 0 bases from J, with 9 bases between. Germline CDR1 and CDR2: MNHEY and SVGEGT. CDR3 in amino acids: CASSYETSSTDTQYF. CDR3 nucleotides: TGTGCCAGCAGTTACGAGACTAGTAGCACAGATACGCAGTATTTT.

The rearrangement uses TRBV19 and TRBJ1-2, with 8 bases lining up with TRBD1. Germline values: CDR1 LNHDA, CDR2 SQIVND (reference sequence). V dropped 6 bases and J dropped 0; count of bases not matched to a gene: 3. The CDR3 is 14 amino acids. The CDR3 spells CASRETGANYGYTF. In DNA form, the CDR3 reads TGTGCCAGTAGGGAGACAGGGGCTAACTATGGCTACACCTTC.

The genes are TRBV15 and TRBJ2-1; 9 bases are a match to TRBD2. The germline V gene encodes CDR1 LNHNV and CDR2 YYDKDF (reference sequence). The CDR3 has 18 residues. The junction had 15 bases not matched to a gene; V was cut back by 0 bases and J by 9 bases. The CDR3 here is CATSRDTGSVAGVGEQFF. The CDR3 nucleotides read TGTGCCACCAGCAGAGATACCGGTTCGGTAGCGGGAGTTGGTGAGCAGTTCTTC.